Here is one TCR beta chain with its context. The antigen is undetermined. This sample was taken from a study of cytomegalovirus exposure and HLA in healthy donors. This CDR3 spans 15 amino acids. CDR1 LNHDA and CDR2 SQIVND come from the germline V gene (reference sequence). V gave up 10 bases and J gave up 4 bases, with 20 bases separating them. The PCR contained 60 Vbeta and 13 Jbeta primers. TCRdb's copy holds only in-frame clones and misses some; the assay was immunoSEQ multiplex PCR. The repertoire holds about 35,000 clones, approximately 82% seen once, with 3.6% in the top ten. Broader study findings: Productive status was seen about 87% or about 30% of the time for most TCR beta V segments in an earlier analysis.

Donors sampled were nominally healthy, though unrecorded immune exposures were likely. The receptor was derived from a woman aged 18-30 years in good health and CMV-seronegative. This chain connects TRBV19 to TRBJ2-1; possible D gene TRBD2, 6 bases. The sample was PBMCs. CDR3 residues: CATSLGRSQYNEQFF. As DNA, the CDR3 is TGTGCCACCTCACTTGGGAGGAGTCAGTACAATGAGCAGTTCTTC.